Shown below are 22 T cell receptor beta chains from a single sample sequenced in a study of CD8+CD57+ T cells in acquired aplastic anemia listed by TCRdb under 2018. The patients picked for sequencing were ones in whom flow cytometry had shown an expansion of CD8+CD57+ cells. The reads were generated on an Illumina HiSeq 2000. Genomic DNA served as template for TCR beta VDJ combination and CDR3 sequence profiling. The raw public reads went through TCRdb reprocessing: fastp at Q25, MiXCR clone calling, in-frame beta chains kept. Every entry covers one CDR3 protein and lists the most common genes and DNA from its rows. A total of approximately 58,000 distinct CDR3 sequences appear in this sample, around 50% of them only once. The biggest ten clones account for 16% of the sample. What was sequenced was sorted CD4+, CD8+, or CD8+CD57+ T cells (not recorded which) from PBMCs. Receptors originate from a human donor with aplastic anemia.

There are many counts of this clonotype. The chain is built from TRBV5-6 and TRBJ1-2; 7 bases match TRBD1. The CDR3 is 16 amino acids. The germline CDR1 and CDR2 sequences are SGHDT and YYEEEE. Trimming at V came to 0 bases and at J to 2 bases, leaving 7 bases not matched to a gene. The CDR3, as DNA: TGTGCCAGCAGCTTGGATTACAGGGGTGCCAACTATGGCTACACCTTC. It translates to CASSLDYRGANYGYTF.

This clonotype was counted between two and nine times. In nucleotides, the CDR3 is TGTGCCAGTAGTACTGTGTCAGGTAGCGCCTACGAGCAGTACTTC. Translated: CASSTVSGSAYEQYF. J is TRBJ2-7 and V is TRBV19, with D possibly matching TRBD2 (5 bases). CDR1 LNHDA and CDR2 SQIVND come from the germline V gene (reference sequence). This CDR3 comprises 15 residues. Trimming removed 4 bases from V and 2 bases from J, with 15 bases in between.

This clonotype has ten or more counts. The gene calls are TRBV7-3 and TRBJ2-2; D possibly corresponds to TRBD2 (5 bases). Germline V gene lookup returns CDR1 SGHTA and CDR2 FQGTGA. The CDR3 totals 15 residues. V was trimmed by 5 bases and J by 4 bases, leaving 14 bases between them. CDR3 bases: TGTGCCAGCAGCCCCCTCGGCCGGGGCACCGGGGAGCTGTTTTTT. Encoded protein: CASSPLGRGTGELFF.

This chain uses TRBV27 with TRBJ1-5; possible D gene TRBD1, 5 bases. Germline CDR1 reads MNHEY; CDR2 reads SMNVEV (reference sequence). This CDR3 is built from 17 residues. Deletions cut 6 bases from V and 4 bases from J, with 22 bases between. CDR3 in DNA: TGTGCCAGCAGCCACGGGACCGCGATGGGGCTTAATCAGCCCCAGCATTTT. It encodes CASSHGTAMGLNQPQHF.

The chain carries TRBV10-1 and TRBJ2-1; the D is unclear. CDR3 length: 16 residues. Trimming cost V 2 bases and J 6 bases, with 17 bases left between them. Germline CDR1 is WNHNN and CDR2 is SYGVQD (reference sequence). CDR3 amino acids: CASSERRPRTPNEQFF. CDR3 coding DNA: TGCGCCAGCAGTGAGAGACGTCCCCGTACCCCCAATGAGCAGTTCTTC.

This chain joins TRBV7-8 and TRBJ1-6, with 10 bases fitting TRBD1. The trim removed 2 bases at V and 8 bases at J, leaving 3 bases unmatched. From germline, CDR1 is SGHVS and CDR2 FQNEAQ. The CDR3 sequence is 15 residues long. This CDR3 reads CASSLQGTGDSPLHF. CDR3 DNA sequence: TGTGCCAGCAGCTTACAGGGGACAGGGGATTCACCCCTCCACTTT.

The chain has TRBV2 and TRBJ2-7; TRBD1 agrees at 8 bases. The CDR3 is 12 residues long. Germline trimming cut 6 bases from V and 5 bases from J; bases unmatched to any gene: 3. Germline CDR1 and CDR2: SNHLY and FYNNEI. The CDR3 loop reads CASRGQVDEQYV. The CDR3 nucleotides read TGTGCCAGCAGGGGACAGGTGGACGAGCAGTACGTC.

This clonotype was detected ten times or more. The genes are TRBV10-2 and TRBJ2-3; 9 bases agree with TRBD2. Germline V gene lookup returns CDR1 WSHSY and CDR2 SAAADI. CDR3 length: 17 amino acids. Trimming removed 4 bases from V and 2 bases from J; junction bases left unmatched: 10. In DNA form, the CDR3 reads TGCGCCAGCAGTGGACGGGGGCTAGCGGGGCTCACAGATACGCAGTATTTT. This encodes CASSGRGLAGLTDTQYF.

This chain uses TRBV20-1 with TRBJ1-2; 7 nucleotides line up with TRBD1. This CDR3 region has 15 residues. Germline-derived CDR1 and CDR2 are DFQATT and SNEGSKA (reference sequence). With V trimmed by 3 bases and J by 2 bases, 9 bases remained unmatched. CDR3 sequence reads: CSARETGTENYGYTF. CDR3 nucleotides: TGCAGTGCTAGGGAAACTGGGACAGAGAACTATGGCTACACCTTC.

This chain joins TRBV6-1 and TRBJ2-1; TRBD2 aligns across 11 bases. V was clipped by 9 bases and J by 2 bases; unmatched bases: 9. CDR1 MNHNS and CDR2 SASEGT come from the germline V gene. The CDR3 is made up of 16 amino acids. The CDR3 nucleotides read TGTGCCAGTGAGAGGGGTAGCGGGGGGGCCTACAATGAGCAGTTCTTC. Its protein is CASERGSGGAYNEQFF.

This clonotype was detected many times. The CDR3 DNA sequence: TGTGCCACCAGCAGAGATGATAGCGGAACCTACGAGCAGTACTTC. Its translation is CATSRDDSGTYEQYF. V gene TRBV15 combines with J gene TRBJ2-7, with D possibly TRBD2 on 6 matching bases. CDR1 is LNHNV, CDR2 YYDKDF, per germline (reference sequence). The V end lost 0 bases, the J end lost 2 bases, and 11 bases lay between the germline ends. There are 15 residues in the CDR3.

This clonotype was seen a single time. In DNA, the CDR3 is TGTGCCAGCACCGAAAAGGGTAACTATGGCTACACCTTC. Residues: CASTEKGNYGYTF. The genes are TRBV25-1 and TRBJ1-2; D remains unclear. Deletions cut 7 bases from V and 1 base from J, with 10 bases between. The CDR3 runs 13 residues. Germline loops: CDR1 MGHDK, CDR2 SYGVNS.

V and J are TRBV2 and TRBJ2-1; 9 bases map to TRBD1. The V segment lost 4 bases and the J segment 6 bases; nucleotides outside the gene matches: 4. From germline, CDR1 is SNHLY and CDR2 FYNNEI. The CDR3 totals 14 residues. This chain's CDR3 is CASSGGQGGNEQFF. DNA of the CDR3: TGTGCCAGCAGTGGGGGACAGGGCGGCAATGAGCAGTTCTTC.

This clonotype was detected many times. The rearrangement links TRBV29-1 to TRBJ2-7; 7 nucleotides match TRBD1. The V gene end was trimmed by 0 bases and the J gene end by 3 bases; junction bases not matched to a gene: 8. CDR3 length: 15 amino acids. Germline V lookup: CDR1 SQVTM, CDR2 ANQGSEA. CDR3 region: CSVEDLRGPGYEQYF. CDR3 DNA sequence: TGCAGCGTTGAAGATCTAAGGGGGCCAGGCTACGAGCAGTACTTC.

The chain is built from TRBV11-2 and TRBJ1-1; the D gene is possibly TRBD1 (5 bases). The germline gives CDR1 SGHAT, CDR2 FQNNGV. V dropped 4 bases and J dropped 3 bases, with 9 bases sitting between them. CDR3 length: 13 residues. This chain's CDR3 is CASSSGRYTEAFF. CDR3 nucleotides: TGTGCCAGCAGCTCGGGACGGTACACTGAAGCTTTCTTT.

This chain links TRBV19 with TRBJ1-2; D unresolved. Looked up from germline, CDR1 is LNHDA and CDR2 is SQIVND (reference sequence). The CDR3 runs 13 residues. The germline V and J ends were trimmed by 10 bases and 4 bases, with 16 bases remaining between them. CDR3 sequence reads: CAIVAPGSYGYTF. The DNA of the CDR3 is TGTGCCATAGTCGCTCCGGGATCCTATGGCTACACCTTC.

The rearrangement links TRBV4-3 to TRBJ2-7, with a tentative D call TRBD1 (5 bases). CDR3 length: 15 amino acids. Germline-derived CDR1 and CDR2 are LGHNA and YSLEER. The ends were cut back, 11 bases at V and 3 bases at J, with 23 bases in the middle. The CDR3, as DNA: TGCGCCCGCAACCAAGACCCGGACACTTTCTACGAGCAGTACTTC. This gives the protein CARNQDPDTFYEQYF.

V and J are TRBV19 and TRBJ1-2, with unresolved D. Germline CDR1 LNHDA, CDR2 SQIVND (reference sequence). V was pared by 7 bases and J by 0 bases, with 6 bases between. The CDR3 is 12 amino acids. CDR3 sequence reads: CASKWANYGYTF. The CDR3 bases are TGTGCCAGTAAATGGGCTAACTATGGCTACACCTTC.

The chain is built from TRBV7-9 and TRBJ2-5; D not certain. The CDR3 has 11 residues. Trimming shortened V by 3 bases and J by 10 bases, and 9 bases separated the two germline ends. Per germline, CDR1 SEHNR and CDR2 FQNEAQ (reference sequence). The CDR3 protein is CASSFGDDQYF. The CDR3 bases are TGTGCCAGCAGCTTCGGCGATGACCAGTACTTC.

This clonotype was observed a handful of times. The rearrangement joins TRBV29-1 to TRBJ2-6; D call uncertain. The CDR3 is made up of 12 amino acids. Germline V gene data show CDR1 as SQVTM and CDR2 as ANQGSEA. Trimming took 6 bases from V and 2 from J, leaving 5 bases between them. DNA for the CDR3: TGCAGCGTAAGGGCTGGGGCCAACGTCCTGACTTTC. Amino acid sequence: CSVRAGANVLTF. Variable domain in full (rest from reference TRBV29-1 and TRBJ2-6): SAVISQKPSRDICQRGTSLTIQCQVDSQVTMMFWYRQQPGQSLTLIATANQGSEATYESGFVIDKFPISRPNLTFSTLTVSNMSPEDSSIYLCSVRAGANVLTFGAGSRLTVL.

On this clonotype itself: One junction end does not reproduce the germline sequence, and a read error may be involved. The chain joins TRBV6-1 to TRBJ1-1, with D possibly matching TRBD1 (5 bases). Germline lookup yields CDR1 MNHNS and CDR2 SASEGT. This CDR3 contains 12 residues. As DNA, the CDR3 is TGTGCCATCAATATTGGACAAAGTGAAGCTCTCTTT. It yields the protein CAINIGQSEALF.

This chain connects TRBV19 to TRBJ2-1; 9 nucleotides agree with TRBD2. The CDR3 is 15 residues long. Germline V lookup: CDR1 LNHDA, CDR2 SQIVND (reference sequence). V lost 8 bases, J lost 4 bases, and 9 bases stayed unmatched. CDR3 loop: CASVERAGGYNEQFF. The CDR3, as DNA: TGTGCCAGTGTCGAGAGAGCGGGAGGTTACAATGAGCAGTTCTTC.